This T cell receptor beta chain was identified during a study of T-cell memory formation after mild COVID-19 (dated by TCRdb to the early 2020s). The study in broad terms: Most TCR sequence clusters were specific to one of the two donors. T-cell clones expanding and contracting after mild COVID-19 in a couple of donors were tracked by longitudinal TCRalpha and TCRbeta repertoire sequencing. Two young, previously healthy adult volunteers made up the cohort, one male and one female.

Ficoll-Paque density gradient centrifugation was used to isolate PBMCs. V is pruned by 4 bases and J by 8 bases, leaving 11 bases of the junction without a gene match. Spanning cysteine to phenylalanine, the CDR3 consists of 15 amino acids. Only CDR3 DNA remains: 45 bases, in frame from the first base. Based on the germline V gene, the CDR1 and CDR2 sequences are KGHSH and LQKENI. Broader findings and caveats from the paper: From day 15 to 85, contracting clones showed balanced CD4/CD8 phenotypes, whereas a second wave of clones that expanded from day 15 to 37 leaned towards CD4+. Some responding clones were detected in pre-infection memory, suggesting pre-existing cross-reactive memory T cells joined the SARS-CoV-2 response. Only a couple of mild cases were covered by the study, and larger cohorts that include severe cases with pre-infection samples were considered necessary. Contracting CD4+ clones turned up mainly in the CM and EM memory subsets, whereas EMRA was where CD8+ clones were enriched. Whether the second-wave clones peaking on day 37 were SARS-CoV-2 specific was not confirmed.

The sequencing machine was an Illumina NovaSeq 6000. Using 5'RACE with constant-segment primers, TCRalpha and TCRbeta cDNA libraries were constructed, with sample barcodes and unique molecular identifiers added in the process. RNA was extracted from every sample with Trizol reagent. Libraries were amplified in two PCR steps, with a second sample barcode and Illumina TruSeq adapters added in the second step. Sequencing of the libraries was done on an Illumina NovaSeq, producing 2 x 150 bp paired-end reads. As for the authors' bioinformatics: With migec v1.2.7, reads were demultiplexed and then collapsed into UMI-guided consensus sequences. Using mixcr v2.1.11, the UMI consensuses were aligned to TRA and TRB V and J templates and assembled into clonotypes. A clonotype was counted as expanded or contracted only if both edgeR and NoisET called the change significant, with noise models trained on biological replicates. For edgeR calls, the thresholds were a false discovery rate-adjusted p below 0.01 and a log2 fold-change of 1. As an exploratory analysis of dynamics, max-normalized trajectories of the 1000 most abundant clonotypes were examined with PCA combined with hierarchical clustering. Separately sequenced CD4+ and CD8+ repertoires were used to assign a CD4 or CD8 phenotype to each responding clone. TCRdb reprocessed the public reads (quality trimming at Q25 with fastp, clone calling with MiXCR) and kept in-frame beta chains. Records with the same CDR3 protein are collapsed into one entry carrying the most frequent genes and DNA. V and J calls and clone size were set by TCRdb, not the authors. This sample is represented by 390,000 or so distinct CDR3 sequences; roughly 15% of them were singletons. The ten largest clones add up to about 22% of the sample.

This clonotype was counted between two and nine times. Its antigen is currently not known. It has no much larger one-base neighbor in the sample; base qualities were not kept. The TCR sequence derives from a man between 18 and 29 years old who had mild COVID-19 (a few samples of this study predate the infection). The sample titles of this study are shuffled in the database, so cell type and time point are left out; the donor was told from shared clones. Material for sequencing was PBMCs or a T cell subset sorted from them (not recorded which). Recombination linked TRBV18 to TRBJ2-1, with 7 bases aligning to TRBD1. CDR3 protein: CASSRPRGQVYEQFF. The nucleotide sequence is TGTGCCAGCTCACGACCGCGCGGACAGGTCTATGAGCAGTTCTTC. Reference TRBV18 and TRBJ2-1 genes cover what lies past the CDR3, so the full variable domain is NAGVMQNPRHLVRRRGQEARLRCSPMKGHSHVYWYRQLPEEGLKFMVYLQKENIIDESGMPKERFSAEFPKEGPSILRIQQVVRGDSAAYFCASSRPRGQVYEQFFGPGTRLTVL.